Included here is one T cell receptor beta chain sequence, with context. These data belong to a study of blood T cell repertoires in COVID-19. Study context: Collection of acute and convalescent COVID-19 samples took place in the United States, Italy and Spain.

As handled by the study authors: It was from reference gene primer amplification that nucleated cell counts were estimated. Only in-frame clones appear in the TCRdb table, and some are missing; sequencing was by immunoSEQ multiplex PCR. D and trimming were read from the DNA, whereas the V and J calls and clone size are those reported in that table. The sample records around 330,000 clones, around 90% being singletons. From germline, CDR1 is SNHLY and CDR2 FYNNEI. The CDR3 has 16 residues. Individuals aged about 18 to 100 years were recruited from some 26 US areas. The sequence derives from a man aged 55-75 years who had recovered from COVID-19. The V gene is TRBV2, the J gene TRBJ2-7, with 8 positions matching TRBD2. The sequencing sample was made of PBMCs or T cells enriched from blood (not recorded which). The CDR3 DNA reads TGTGTCACCACCCAATCCCTAGCGGGTAGCTCCTACGAGCAGTACTTC. Amino acid sequence: CVTTQSLAGSSYEQYF.